The source of this TCR beta chain is a study of blood T cell dynamics during melanoma immunotherapy. The study, taken as a whole, reports: PBMC repertoires of eventual disease-control patients split at W3 into clonality or diversity gains.

As to time point: week 3, after first cycle of checkpoint inhibitor. V dropped 7 bases and J dropped 2 bases, with 17 bases sitting between them. Germline-derived CDR1 and CDR2 are MDHEN and SYDVKM. This CDR3 has 15 amino acids. Profiling relied on immunoSEQ multiplex PCR, and the TCRdb table lists in-frame clones only, not all of them. The table has a few thousand clones, about 82% seen once. Worth noting for this clone: Its antigen is still unknown.

The material sequenced was blood, taken from a patient treated with checkpoint blockade. This receptor was taken from a human donor with melanoma. This chain connects TRBV28 to TRBJ1-1, with no clear D. The CDR3 is CASTTLLSHNTEAFF. In nucleotides, the CDR3 is TGTGCCAGCACTACCCTCTTATCCCACAACACTGAAGCTTTCTTT.